Below, 14 T cell receptor beta chains from the same sample are listed, as sequenced in a study. TCRdb itself ran the 5' RACE reads through MiXCR, one entry per CDR3 protein. The top ten clones hold 3.5% to 6% of a sample with some 8,700 distinct CDR3 sequences, about 30% of them seen once. Sequencing was performed on naive CD4+ T cells sorted from a lymph node. Subset in this sample: naive CD4+ T cells, CD4+CD45RA+CD25-. Receptors were obtained from a female donor with breast cancer.

The sample holds many counts of this clonotype. This chain uses TRBV5-1 with TRBJ1-1; D unresolved. The CDR3 covers 12 residues. Trimming stripped 0 bases from V and 8 bases from J, with 8 bases between. The germline V gene encodes CDR1 SGHRS and CDR2 YFSETQ. The CDR3 DNA sequence: TGCGCCAGCAGCTTGGGGGTAGGGGAAGCTTTCTTT. It codes for CASSLGVGEAFF.

This clonotype was detected only a few times. V is TRBV4-3 and J is TRBJ2-7, with 10 bases aligning to TRBD2. Germline CDR1 reads LGHNA; CDR2 reads YSLEER. The CDR3 is 16 amino acids. Unmatched junction bases numbered 5, after V lost 0 bases and J lost 3 bases. The CDR3 sequence: CASSQDVLAGSYEQYF. CDR3 in DNA: TGCGCCAGCAGCCAAGATGTACTAGCGGGAAGCTACGAGCAGTACTTC.

The chain employs TRBV12-3 or TRBV12-4 and TRBJ1-1; no reliable D call. Trimming removed 3 bases from V and 0 bases from J, with 8 bases in between. CDR3 length: 14 amino acids. CDR3 residues: CASSLSTVNTEAFF. The CDR3, as DNA: TGTGCCAGCAGTTTGTCCACGGTGAACACTGAAGCTTTCTTT.

This clonotype was seen ten or more times. The V call is TRBV5-1, the J call TRBJ2-2; D is ambiguous. The ends were cut back, 4 bases at V and 0 bases at J, with 10 bases in the middle. Germline V gene lookup returns CDR1 SGHRS and CDR2 YFSETQ. This CDR3 has 15 amino acids. CDR3 nucleotide sequence: TGCGCCAGCAGCACCCGGGCCACGAACACCGGGGAGCTGTTTTTT. Translating it yields CASSTRATNTGELFF.

With respect to this clonotype: The junction departs from the called germline gene at one end, perhaps through a read error. Here the CDR3 reads CSASSRALANNIQYF. The CDR3 coding sequence is TGCAGTGCTAGCTCCCGGGCCCTCGCCAATAACATTCAGTACTTC. The V gene is TRBV20-1, the J gene TRBJ2-4; D gene unclear. From germline, CDR1 is DFQATT and CDR2 SNEGSKA (reference sequence). The CDR3 totals 15 residues.

In the case of this clonotype: Germline and junction disagree at one end, which may indicate a read error. The chain uses TRBV5-1 and TRBJ1-1; 7 bases map to TRBD1. The CDR3 length is 13 residues. The V gene's germline CDR1 is SGHRS and CDR2 YFSETQ. The CDR3 is CVSSLDRSTDAFF. In nucleotides, the CDR3 is TGCGTCAGTAGCTTGGACAGGTCCACTGATGCTTTCTTT.

The V gene is TRBV6-6, the J gene TRBJ1-2, with D unresolved. Deletions cut 0 bases from V and 6 bases from J, with 8 bases between. Germline V gives CDR1 MNHNY, CDR2 SVGAGI (reference sequence). CDR3 length equals 13 residues. CDR3 bases: TGTGCCAGCAGTTACTCAGAGGGAGATGGCTACACCTTC. Its protein is CASSYSEGDGYTF.

This clonotype occurred many times. Just one base apart from a much larger clone, this may be a read error. The chain couples TRBV7-2 to TRBJ2-1, with D perhaps assigned TRBD1 or TRBD2 (7 bases each). The CDR3 consists of 14 residues. CDR1 and CDR2 (germline): SGHTA, FQGNSA. The CDR3 nucleotides read TGTGCCAGCAGCCAGGGGGGGGGGATCCCTGAGCAGTCCTTC. Its translation: CASSQGGGIPEQSF. Combining the CDR3 with reference TRBV7-2 and TRBJ2-1 gives the whole variable domain GAGVSQSPSNKVTEKGKDVELRCDPISGHTALYWYRQSLGQGLEFLIYFQGNSAPDKSGLPSDRFSAERTGGSVSTLTIQRTQQEDSAVYLCASSQGGGIPEQSFGPGTRLTVL.

Details on this clonotype: Just one base apart from a much larger clone, this may be a read error. The chain's CDR3 is CAISERSQEQYF. The CDR3 region has the DNA TGTGCCATCAGTGAAAGGTCCCAGGAGCAGTACTTC. The chain joins TRBV10-3 to TRBJ2-7; the D is unclear. The CDR3 runs 12 residues. Germline V gives CDR1 ENHRY, CDR2 SYGVKD. V was shortened by 3 bases and J by 7 bases, with 10 bases between the two germline ends.

Ten or more counts support this clonotype. CDR3 DNA sequence: TGTGCCAGCAGCCATATAGCGCCGTACAATGAGCAGTTCTTC. It is translated as CASSHIAPYNEQFF. This chain joins TRBV4-2 and TRBJ2-1, with D possibly TRBD2 on 5 matching bases. Germline values: CDR1 LGHNA, CDR2 YNFKEQ. The V end was cut by 3 bases, the J end by 4 bases, with 10 bases between. This CDR3 spans 14 amino acids.

By its share, this clonotype is medium-sized. This chain uses TRBV19 with TRBJ1-5; the match to TRBD1 covers 8 bases. CDR1 is LNHDA, CDR2 SQIVND, per germline (reference sequence). V was pared by 7 bases and J by 0 bases, with 5 bases of the junction left unmatched. CDR3 length: 15 amino acids. The CDR3 nucleotides read TGTGCCAGTACGACAGGGGCGGTTAGCAATCAGCCCCAGCATTTT. This codes for CASTTGAVSNQPQHF.

The V and J genes are TRBV15 and TRBJ2-3, with TRBD1 matching over 10 bases. The CDR3 has 16 amino acids. Germline assignment: CDR1 LNHNV and CDR2 YYDKDF (reference sequence). After removal of 5 bases from V and 6 bases from J, the junction contained 11 bases not matched to a gene. CDR3 protein: CATSSGTGAGGDTQYF. The CDR3 nucleotides are TGTGCCACCAGCTCCGGGACAGGGGCTGGAGGGGATACGCAGTATTTT. The variable domain in full, with the rest retrieved from reference TRBV15 and TRBJ2-3, is DAMVIQNPRYQVTQFGKPVTLSCSQTLNHNVMYWYQQKSSQAPKLLFHYYDKDFNNEADTPDNFQSRRPNTSFCFLDIRSPGLGDTAMYLCATSSGTGAGGDTQYFGPGTRLTVL.

The chain employs TRBV6-6 and TRBJ2-1, with D possibly being TRBD2 (6 bases). V lost 5 bases and J 7 bases, leaving 12 bases between the germline ends. CDR3 length: 13 residues. The germline gives CDR1 MNHNY, CDR2 SVGAGI (reference sequence). CDR3 sequence reads: CASSRGGGNEQFF. DNA of the CDR3: TGTGCCAGCAGTCGGGGAGGTGGAAATGAGCAGTTCTTC.

As for this clonotype: Being one base from a much bigger clone, this may be a read error. The genes are TRBV5-1 and TRBJ1-5; possible D gene TRBD1, 5 bases. Trimming cost V 0 bases and J 2 bases, with 15 bases left between them. The CDR3 runs 17 residues. Germline V gene lookup returns CDR1 SGHRS and CDR2 YFSETQ. CDR3 nucleotides: TGCGCCAGCAGCTTGGGGGAGGTCGAGGGACGCAATCAGCCCCAGCATTTT. It is translated as CASSLGEVEGRNQPQHF.